These 9 T cell receptor beta chains share one sample of origin, sequenced in a study of cytomegalovirus exposure and HLA in healthy donors. Produced via immunoSEQ multiplex PCR; TCRdb's table is partial and in-frame only. Here the sample spans roughly 130,000 clones, around 90% being singletons. Sequencing was done on a sample of PBMCs. The receptors originated from a woman aged 25-40 years in good health and CMV-seropositive.

The V and J genes are TRBV5-4 and TRBJ2-3; 13 nucleotides align to TRBD2. The CDR3 runs 15 residues. CDR1 is SGHNT and CDR2 is YYREEE in the germline V gene (reference sequence). J gave up 5 bases and V 7 bases, and 7 bases lay outside the gene matches. The CDR3 region is CASRPTSGGGDTQYF. DNA of the CDR3: TGTGCCAGCCGCCCAACTAGCGGGGGGGGAGATACGCAGTATTTT.

The gene calls are TRBV11-2 and TRBJ2-5, with 9 bases that match TRBD2. This CDR3 spans 15 amino acids. The V and J ends lost 3 bases and 3 bases, in that order; junction bases with no gene match: 5. Germline CDR1 reads SGHAT; CDR2 reads FQNNGV. Here the CDR3 DNA reads TGTGCCAGCAGCTTCGGCGGGGGGGCCAAAGAGACCCAGTACTTC. Protein product: CASSFGGGAKETQYF.

The table lists this clone with a count of one. This chain uses TRBV6-5 with TRBJ2-1, with D unclear. V lost 0 bases and J 4 bases, leaving 10 bases between the germline ends. This CDR3 has 15 amino acids. Germline CDR1 MNHEY, CDR2 SVGAGI. As DNA, the CDR3 is TGTGCCAGCAGTTACTCGAACTACGGATACAATGAGCAGTTCTTC. Protein product: CASSYSNYGYNEQFF.

This clone showed up just once. The chain combines TRBV6-5 with TRBJ1-2; D gene ambiguous. The CDR3 consists of 12 residues. CDR1 is MNHEY, CDR2 SVGAGI, per germline. V was pared by 2 bases and J by 5 bases, with 6 bases between. The CDR3 DNA follows: TGTGCCAGCAGTTACCCCGGGTATGGCTACACCTTC. Encoded protein: CASSYPGYGYTF.

The V call is TRBV28, the J call TRBJ2-2; D unclear. This CDR3 region has 13 residues. Germline CDR1 MDHEN, CDR2 SYDVKM. Trimming cost V 3 bases and J 3 bases, with 5 bases left between them. Here the CDR3 reads CASSLIDTGELFF. CDR3 nucleotide sequence: TGTGCCAGCAGTTTGATAGACACCGGGGAGCTGTTTTTT.

This clone is a singleton in its sample. The rearrangement links TRBV7-9 to TRBJ1-6; the D gene is possibly TRBD1 (5 bases). The ends were cut back, 4 bases at V and 10 bases at J, with 8 bases in the middle. This CDR3 has 12 residues. The germline CDR1 and CDR2 sequences are SEHNR and FQNEAQ (reference sequence). The DNA of the CDR3 is TGTGCCAGCAGCTCGGGGGGGTCACCCCTCCACTTT. It encodes CASSSGGSPLHF.

The CDR3 sequence: CASSDRGLTDTQYF. DNA for the CDR3: TGCGCCAGCAGTGACAGGGGTCTCACAGATACGCAGTATTTT. The chain combines TRBV10-2 with TRBJ2-3; D is perhaps TRBD1 (6 bases). Deletions cut 3 bases from V and 2 bases from J, with 9 bases between. This CDR3 region has 14 residues. CDR1 is WSHSY, CDR2 SAAADI, per germline.

The chain carries TRBV5-4 and TRBJ2-3; 7 nucleotides match TRBD2. V lost 4 bases, J lost 2 bases, and 10 bases stayed unmatched. Germline V lookup: CDR1 SGHNT, CDR2 YYREEE (reference sequence). The CDR3 loop spans 16 amino acids. This chain's CDR3 is CASSPPWEGSTDTQYF. The DNA of the CDR3 is TGTGCCAGCAGCCCACCTTGGGAGGGATCCACAGATACGCAGTATTTT.

This clone was observed once. The chain uses TRBV18 and TRBJ1-1; 8 positions agree with TRBD1. Germline V gives CDR1 KGHSH, CDR2 LQKENI. J lost 3 bases, V lost 0 bases, and 9 bases had no gene match. The CDR3 runs to 17 residues. CDR3 in DNA: TGTGCCAGCTCACCACCTTTACTCAGGGGGCGGGACACTGAAGCTTTCTTT. Translated: CASSPPLLRGRDTEAFF.